A single sample is the source of the 11 T cell receptor beta chains below, sequenced in a study of blood T cell repertoires in COVID-19 (dated by TCRdb to the early 2020s). The library was made by the immunoSEQ multiplex PCR assay. Here the immuneACCESS table is served through TCRdb, limited to in-frame sequences with V and J called. Missing clones are a known gap in these copies; in checked studies unresolved V genes cover under half, and the rest lacks a known reason. The sample data list a few hundred thousand clones, and around 90% of these were observed just once. The ten most abundant clones make up about 2.5% of the sample. Sequenced input: peripheral blood. The receptors were gathered from a person aged 18 to 29 with COVID-19, enrolled during active disease.

The genes are TRBV7-8 and TRBJ2-5; D is unclear. This CDR3 has 13 residues. From germline, CDR1 is SGHVS and CDR2 FQNEAQ. V was clipped by 1 base and J by 5 bases, with 8 bases between them. In nucleotides, the CDR3 is TGTGCCAGCAGCTTAGGCCAGTGGGAGACCCAGTACTTC. It encodes CASSLGQWETQYF.

The J gene is TRBJ2-1, the V gene TRBV5-5, with TRBD2 matching over 11 bases. The CDR3 contains 15 residues. Losses at the gene ends were 4 bases for V and 3 bases for J; bases not matched to a gene: 3. CDR1 and CDR2 (germline): SGHKS, YYEKEE (reference sequence). CDR3 DNA sequence: TGTGCCAGCAGCCCGGGACTAGCGGACTACAATGAGCAGTTCTTC. Translation: CASSPGLADYNEQFF.

The chain is built from TRBV21-1 and TRBJ1-5; the table gives TRBD1 as D, unverified against the DNA. TRBV21-1 is listed as a pseudogene. The CDR3 covers 15 residues. DNA for the CDR3: TGTGCCAGCTCGAGGCCAGGGGGAGAAAATCAGCCCCAGCATTTT. Amino acid sequence: CASSRPGGENQPQHF.

The chain couples TRBV5-6 to TRBJ2-7, with D unresolved. The CDR3 consists of 13 residues. The germline gives CDR1 SGHDT, CDR2 YYEEEE. Trimming left V 4 bases short and J 0 bases short, with 8 bases between. This chain's CDR3 is CASSPPVSYEQYF. The CDR3 DNA is TGTGCCAGCAGCCCTCCCGTCTCCTACGAGCAGTACTTC.

This clone was seen a few times. This chain connects TRBV4-2 to TRBJ2-2; 8 bases agree with TRBD2. The CDR3 totals 16 residues. The V and J ends lost 0 bases and 1 base, in that order; junction bases with no gene match: 1. Germline values: CDR1 LGHNA, CDR2 YNFKEQ. CDR3: CASSQESGRNTGELFF. Written as DNA, the CDR3 is TGTGCCAGCAGCCAAGAGAGCGGGAGGAACACCGGGGAGCTGTTTTTT.

Only a few counts were recorded for this clone. J is TRBJ2-2 and V is TRBV11-3; D gene unclear. The V gene lost 3 bases and the J gene lost 0 bases, with 2 bases spanning the gap. CDR1 and CDR2 from the germline V gene are SGHNT and YENEEA. The CDR3 extends over 13 amino acids. The CDR3 region is CASSFTNTGELFF. In DNA, the CDR3 is TGTGCCAGCAGCTTTACGAACACCGGGGAGCTGTTTTTT. Using reference TRBV11-3 and TRBJ2-2 for the parts outside the CDR3, the full variable domain is EAGVVQSPRYKIIEKKQPVAFWCNPISGHNTLYWYLQNLGQGPELLIRYENEEAVDDSQLPKDRFSAERLKGVDSTLKIQPAELGDSAVYLCASSFTNTGELFFGEGSRLTVL.

This clone showed up just once. This sequence joins TRBV4-3 and TRBJ2-5; D is possibly TRBD2 (6 bases). Germline loops: CDR1 LGHNA, CDR2 YSLEER. The CDR3 loop spans 18 amino acids. Trimming left V 0 bases short and J 4 bases short, with 21 bases between. CDR3 sequence reads: CASSQDPITLAFTETQYF. The CDR3 DNA sequence: TGCGCCAGCAGCCAAGATCCCATCACCCTAGCGTTCACAGAGACCCAGTACTTC.

This chain connects TRBV6-4 to TRBJ2-1; a weak D match, TRBD1 (6 bases). The CDR3 sequence is 13 residues long. V was clipped by 4 bases and J by 13 bases, with 17 bases between them. Per germline, CDR1 MRHNA and CDR2 SNTAGT. DNA of the CDR3: TGTGCCAGCAGTGCTGACAGGCCCCTCCTTCAGTTCTTC. This codes for CASSADRPLLQFF.

The V gene is TRBV7-9, the J gene TRBJ1-2; maybe TRBD1 (5 bases). Germline values: CDR1 SEHNR, CDR2 FQNEAQ (reference sequence). Trimming removed 2 bases at V and 3 bases at J, with 22 bases between. CDR3 size: 18 residues. CDR3: CASSLRGALASWDYGYTF. The CDR3 nucleotides are TGTGCCAGCAGCTTACGCGGGGCGCTAGCCTCGTGGGACTATGGCTACACCTTC.

This CDR3 reads CASSSGLPTYEQYF. CDR3 DNA: TGTGCCAGCAGCTCGGGACTACCTACCTACGAGCAGTACTTC. This chain links TRBV14 with TRBJ2-7, with 7 bases lining up with TRBD2. The CDR3 extends over 14 amino acids. Germline V gene data show CDR1 as SGHDN and CDR2 as FVKESK. Trimming took 5 bases from V and 2 from J; bases not matched to a gene: 6.

The CDR3 loop reads CASSFQPRDSYQETQYF. The CDR3 region has the DNA TGTGCCAGCAGTTTTCAGCCCCGGGACTCCTACCAAGAGACCCAGTACTTC. The chain links TRBV28 to TRBJ2-5; perhaps TRBD2 as D (6 bases). Trimming stripped 3 bases from V and 0 bases from J, with 17 bases between. The germline V gene encodes CDR1 MDHEN and CDR2 SYDVKM. There are 17 residues in the CDR3.